This entry lists 24 T cell receptor beta chains sequenced from one sample in a study of response to subunit inactivated influenza vaccine. Via MiXCR, TCRdb re-called the RT-PCR reads, giving one row per CDR3 protein. The sample lists around 160,000 distinct CDR3 sequences; under 13% were seen once. The input for sequencing was non-naive T cells sorted from PBMCs, taken roughly 6 weeks after vaccination. The receptors here all came from a man aged 45-65 years who received an inactivated influenza vaccine.

Written as DNA, the CDR3 is TGCGCCAGCAGCGTAGCCCGACAGGGAAGAAGCAATCAGCCCCAGCATTTT. Translating it yields CASSVARQGRSNQPQHF. J is TRBJ1-5 and V is TRBV10-2, with 7 bases that match TRBD1. This CDR3 region has 17 residues. The junction had 12 bases not matched to a gene; V was cut back by 6 bases and J by 1 base. CDR1 and CDR2 (germline): WSHSY, SAAADI.

About this clonotype: The CDR3 does not close with the conserved phenylalanine or tryptophan, likely indicating a read error. V and J are TRBV15 and TRBJ2-1; the match to TRBD1 covers 10 bases. From germline, CDR1 is LNHNV and CDR2 YYDKDF (reference sequence). CDR3 length: 15 amino acids. Unmatched junction bases numbered 7, after V lost 5 bases and J lost 6 bases. CDR3 sequence reads: CATSDRDRGANEQFL. CDR3 bases: TGTGCCACCAGCGACCGGGACAGGGGTGCCAATGAGCAGTTCTTG.

There are many counts of this clonotype. The rearrangement joins TRBV20-1 to TRBJ2-6, with D perhaps TRBD1 (6 bases). Trimming pared 5 bases from V and 4 bases from J, leaving 15 bases between. Looked up from germline, CDR1 is DFQATT and CDR2 is SNEGSKA (reference sequence). The CDR3 has 15 amino acids. The CDR3 nucleotides are TGCAGTGCTCAAGACAGGCGGGCGGGGGCCAACGTCCTGACTTTC. Residues: CSAQDRRAGANVLTF.

In DNA, the CDR3 is TGCGCCAGCAGCTCCATTTTTAGCGGCACAGATACGCAGTATTTT. Encoded protein: CASSSIFSGTDTQYF. The J gene is TRBJ2-3, the V gene TRBV5-1, with a tentative D call TRBD2 (5 bases). CDR1 SGHRS and CDR2 YFSETQ come from the germline V gene. The CDR3 runs 15 residues. V was pared by 3 bases and J by 1 base, with 12 bases between.

This clonotype was picked up many times. The genes are TRBV5-6 and TRBJ1-2, with 7 bases identical to TRBD1. Germline CDR1 SGHDT, CDR2 YYEEEE. Losses at the gene ends were 4 bases for V and 10 bases for J; bases not matched to a gene: 7. The CDR3 is 12 residues long. The CDR3 loop reads CASSIWDSYYTF. The DNA of the CDR3 is TGTGCCAGCAGCATTTGGGACAGCTACTACACCTTC.

The rearrangement joins TRBV20-1 to TRBJ1-5; no firm D call. The CDR3 contains 13 residues. Germline V lookup: CDR1 DFQATT, CDR2 SNEGSKA (reference sequence). V lost 4 bases and J 4 bases, leaving 11 bases between the germline ends. The CDR3 DNA reads TGCAGTGCTATCGTGGGGTCTAATCAGCCCCAGCATTTT. This codes for CSAIVGSNQPQHF.

This clonotype was detected a few times. V gene TRBV7-2 combines with J gene TRBJ2-3; 7 nucleotides match TRBD2. J lost 3 bases, V lost 5 bases, and 14 bases had no gene match. The CDR3 contains 17 residues. Germline-derived CDR1 and CDR2 are SGHTA and FQGNSA. CDR3: CASSRFGGGRGTDTQYF. The CDR3 DNA reads as TGTGCCAGCAGCCGCTTTGGGGGGGGAAGGGGAACAGATACGCAGTATTTT.

In its sample, this clonotype was seen a few times. CDR3 in amino acids: CASSLSINYGYTF. In DNA form, the CDR3 reads TGTGCCAGCAGTTTATCCATTAACTATGGCTACACCTTC. The gene calls are TRBV12-3 or TRBV12-4 and TRBJ1-2; D unresolved. With 2 bases removed from V and 1 base from J, the gap between germline ends came to 5 bases. This CDR3 is built from 13 residues.

This clonotype was seen at least ten times. J is TRBJ2-2 and V is TRBV5-1, with D perhaps matching TRBD1 (5 bases). From germline, CDR1 is SGHRS and CDR2 YFSETQ. V was shortened by 5 bases and J by 0 bases, with 8 bases between the two germline ends. The CDR3 has 14 residues. CDR3 amino acids: CASRKTANTGELFF. The CDR3 DNA follows: TGCGCCAGCAGGAAGACAGCGAACACCGGGGAGCTGTTTTTT.

The chain couples TRBV30 to TRBJ2-7; 8 bases agree with TRBD2. Germline V CDR1 and CDR2: GTSNPN, SVGIG (reference sequence). V lost 3 bases and J lost 3; bases outside the gene matches: 7. This CDR3 contains 14 residues. The CDR3 nucleotides are TGTGCCTGGAGAGGTCCCGGGACTAGCTACGAGCAGTACTTC. Protein sequence: CAWRGPGTSYEQYF.

There are a few counts of this clonotype. The gene calls are TRBV7-2 and TRBJ2-1; D call uncertain. The CDR3 is 15 amino acids. CDR1 is SGHTA and CDR2 is FQGNSA in the germline V gene. Trimming took off 1 base at V and 2 bases at J, with 9 bases between the two ends. As DNA, the CDR3 is TGTGCCAGCAGCTTAGAGATGAGGACCTACAATGAGCAGTTCTTC. Translation gives CASSLEMRTYNEQFF.

This clonotype turned up a few times. The V gene is TRBV4-1, the J gene TRBJ1-1, with D possibly matching TRBD1 (5 bases). Trimming stripped 0 bases from V and 4 bases from J, with 12 bases between. Germline values: CDR1 MGHRA, CDR2 YSYEKL. The CDR3 consists of 15 residues. DNA of the CDR3: TGCGCCAGCAGCCAAGATCCGGGGACGGGCACTGAAGCTTTCTTT. This encodes CASSQDPGTGTEAFF.

This clonotype was observed a handful of times. The chain has TRBV5-6 and TRBJ2-1, with D possibly being TRBD2 (6 bases). Trimming pared 0 bases from V and 7 bases from J, leaving 17 bases between. The CDR3 extends over 16 amino acids. The germline V gene has CDR1 SGHDT and CDR2 YYEEEE. The CDR3 loop is CASSLARRASANEQFF. The CDR3 DNA follows: TGTGCCAGCAGCTTGGCCCGTAGGGCTAGCGCGAATGAGCAGTTCTTC.

This clonotype was observed a few times. This rearrangement joins TRBV18 to TRBJ2-5, with D possibly TRBD2 on 6 matching bases. Germline lookup yields CDR1 KGHSH and CDR2 LQKENI. This CDR3 has 16 residues. V lost 5 bases and J 1 base, leaving 17 bases between the germline ends. CDR3 protein: CASSKTQQGGQETQYF. The CDR3 nucleotides read TGTGCCAGCTCAAAGACCCAGCAGGGAGGCCAAGAGACCCAGTACTTC.

Only a few counts were recorded for this clonotype. The V call is TRBV5-6, the J call TRBJ2-2; D is unclear. CDR1 and CDR2 (germline): SGHDT, YYEEEE. There are 15 residues in the CDR3. The germline V and J ends were trimmed by 4 bases and 0 bases, with 10 bases remaining between them. CDR3 in amino acids: CASSKGWANTGELFF. CDR3 sequence (DNA): TGTGCCAGCAGCAAGGGTTGGGCGAACACCGGGGAGCTGTTTTTT.

This clonotype was counted between two and nine times. This sequence joins TRBV19 and TRBJ1-5; 9 bases are shared with TRBD1. V lost 5 bases to trimming and J lost 3 bases; unmatched junction nucleotides: 5. Germline values: CDR1 LNHDA, CDR2 SQIVND (reference sequence). CDR3 size: 15 residues. CDR3 DNA: TGTGCCAGTAGTCCCGGGACAGGGCACAATCAGCCCCAGCATTTT. Protein sequence: CASSPGTGHNQPQHF.

A few counts support this clonotype. The V gene is TRBV20-1, the J gene TRBJ1-5, with 7 bases lining up with TRBD1. With 2 bases clipped from V and 8 bases from J, the junction kept 21 bases outside the gene matches. Germline values: CDR1 DFQATT, CDR2 SNEGSKA (reference sequence). This CDR3 contains 18 residues. The CDR3 loop reads CSARQSPQPGQLVEPQHF. DNA of the CDR3: TGCAGTGCTAGACAATCGCCGCAACCGGGACAGCTTGTGGAGCCCCAGCATTTT.

About this clonotype itself: Since the CDR3 does not end with the conserved phenylalanine or tryptophan, this likely comes from a read error. The chain carries TRBV29-1 and TRBJ1-1, with D unresolved. Per the germline V gene, CDR1 is SQVTM and CDR2 is ANQGSEA. This CDR3 spans 10 amino acids. CDR3 sequence (DNA): TGCAGCGGAATGAACGCTGAAGCTTTCCTT. Protein: CSGMNAEAFL.

The chain is built from TRBV6-6 and TRBJ2-5; D is perhaps TRBD2 (5 bases). Trimming shortened V by 6 bases and J by 2 bases, and 10 bases separated the two germline ends. Germline-derived CDR1 and CDR2 are MNHNY and SVGAGI (reference sequence). CDR3 length: 13 amino acids. The CDR3 spells CASSLDWQETQYF. As DNA, the CDR3 is TGTGCCAGCAGCTTGGACTGGCAAGAGACCCAGTACTTC.

This clonotype has ten or more counts. The chain couples TRBV20-1 to TRBJ2-5; D is unclear. V was trimmed by 5 bases and J by 5 bases, leaving 15 bases between them. Germline V lookup: CDR1 DFQATT, CDR2 SNEGSKA (reference sequence). The CDR3 has 13 amino acids. DNA for the CDR3: TGCAGTGCTCTCCGGGCGAATCTGGAGACCCAGTACTTC. This sequence encodes CSALRANLETQYF.

This chain connects TRBV20-1 to TRBJ2-3; D is uncertain. V dropped 5 bases and J dropped 0 bases, with 9 bases sitting between them. The CDR3 totals 13 residues. Germline V lookup: CDR1 DFQATT, CDR2 SNEGSKA (reference sequence). The CDR3 here is CSAPGPSTDTQYF. DNA for the CDR3: TGCAGTGCTCCTGGTCCCAGCACAGATACGCAGTATTTT.

Many counts were recorded for this clonotype. The CDR3 is CASSSTSGGANEQFF. The CDR3 DNA sequence: TGCGCCAGCAGCTCGACTAGCGGGGGGGCGAATGAGCAGTTCTTC. The V gene is TRBV5-1, the J gene TRBJ2-1; TRBD2 agrees at 14 bases. The germline V gene has CDR1 SGHRS and CDR2 YFSETQ. The junction had 3 bases not matched to a gene; V was cut back by 3 bases and J by 7 bases. The CDR3 is made up of 15 amino acids.

This clonotype was recorded at least ten times. The chain employs TRBV5-1 and TRBJ1-1; no definite D call. The germline gives CDR1 SGHRS, CDR2 YFSETQ. V was shortened by 0 bases and J by 0 bases, with 6 bases between the two germline ends. This CDR3 has 14 amino acids. The CDR3: CASSLGALNTEAFF. CDR3 coding DNA: TGCGCCAGCAGCTTGGGGGCTCTGAACACTGAAGCTTTCTTT.

This clonotype came up a few times. The chain couples TRBV9 to TRBJ2-1, with TRBD2 matching over 12 bases. The CDR3 is 17 amino acids. With V trimmed by 0 bases and J by 3 bases, 4 bases remained unmatched. Per the germline V gene, CDR1 is SGDLS and CDR2 is YYNGEE. Here the CDR3 DNA reads TGTGCCAGCAGCGTAGGGGGACTAGCGGGCGACTACAATGAGCAGTTCTTC. The encoded protein is CASSVGGLAGDYNEQFF.